In its sample, the clone carrying this T cell receptor (beta chain) was seen once. The V segment lost 6 bases and the J segment 8 bases; nucleotides outside the gene matches: 13. CDR3 size: 15 residues. From germline, CDR1 is MNHEY and CDR2 SMNVEV (reference sequence). Adults between about 18 and 95 years of age took part from under 25 US areas. Cohorts were based on clinical histories the participants reported. This record belongs to a study of blood T cell repertoires in COVID-19. About the study: Some COVID-19 samples were acute and others convalescent; all came from the United States, Italy and Spain. T cells, B-cell-depleted T cells, or PBMCs supplied cDNA or gDNA.

Assay used: immunoSEQ multiplex PCR; TCRdb lists only in-frame clones, some missing. In the table there are about 400,000 clones, 80% to 90% of which are singletons. Sequencing was done on a sample of PBMCs or T cells enriched from blood (not recorded which). This TCR was recovered from a woman aged 45-59 years who had recovered from COVID-19. The V gene is TRBV27, the J gene TRBJ1-2, with 9 positions matching TRBD1. Here the CDR3 reads CASRKTGTGIRGYTF. In DNA, the CDR3 is TGTGCCAGCAGAAAAACCGGGACAGGGATTAGGGGCTACACCTTC.